The 5 T cell receptor beta chains below all came from one sample that was sequenced in a study of cytomegalovirus exposure and HLA in healthy donors. Use of 60 Vbeta and 13 Jbeta primers characterized the PCR. Sequenced by immunoSEQ multiplex PCR; TCRdb stores in-frame clones only, minus some. The sample gives roughly 150,000 clones, 65% to 80% of which show up once; 7% is in the top ten. The sequencing sample was made of PBMCs. These TCRs come from a young man in good health and CMV-seronegative.

This clone showed up just a few times. The rearrangement joins TRBV6-5 to TRBJ1-5; a weak D match, TRBD1 (6 bases). The CDR3 is 14 residues long. The germline V gene encodes CDR1 MNHEY and CDR2 SVGAGI. The V end was cut by 5 bases, the J end by 7 bases, with 15 bases between. The CDR3 loop reads CASSTRGVGQPQHF. The CDR3 nucleotides read TGTGCCAGCAGTACCAGGGGTGTAGGGCAGCCCCAGCATTTT.

The J gene is TRBJ2-5, the V gene TRBV7-9; the D gene is possibly TRBD2 (5 bases). The CDR3 spans 16 residues. The V end lost 5 bases, the J end lost 1 base, and 17 bases lay between the germline ends. CDR1 SEHNR and CDR2 FQNEAQ come from the germline V gene (reference sequence). CDR3 sequence (DNA): TGTGCCAGCAGCCCGCGGCGGGTCGGGCTCCAAGAGACCCAGTACTTC. It is translated as CASSPRRVGLQETQYF.

The J gene is TRBJ2-7, the V gene TRBV12-1; the table names TRBD2, a call not compared with the DNA. TRBV12-1 is tagged as a pseudogene. The CDR3 spans 15 residues. The CDR3 DNA reads TGTGCCAGCAGCAACACGCCGGGACTAACTCACGAGCAGTACTTC. It specifies CASSNTPGLTHEQYF.

The V call is TRBV11-2, the J call TRBJ2-3; TRBD2 matches 7 bases. Germline lookup yields CDR1 SGHAT and CDR2 FQNNGV. The CDR3 consists of 13 residues. After removal of 5 bases from V and 4 bases from J, the junction contained 3 bases not matched to a gene. The CDR3, as DNA: TGTGCCAGCAGCCCGAGCGGGGCAGATACGCAGTATTTT. The encoded protein is CASSPSGADTQYF.

The rearrangement uses TRBV11-3 and TRBJ2-3, with 8 positions matching TRBD1. The CDR3 runs to 15 residues. Germline V CDR1 and CDR2: SGHNT, YENEEA. J was trimmed by 3 bases and V by 5 bases; bases with no gene match: 7. CDR3 coding DNA: TGTGCCAGCAGCGGCGGACAGGGTTTAACAGATACGCAGTATTTT. Encoded protein: CASSGGQGLTDTQYF.